The 7 T cell receptor beta chains reported below all come from one sample, sequenced in a study of blood T cell repertoires in COVID-19. This table comes from immunoSEQ multiplex PCR, and its TCRdb copy is limited to in-frame clones, with some not included. Among approximately 250,000 clones listed, roughly nine tenths were seen once. Sequences were obtained from peripheral blood. All receptors derive from a man aged 40-55 years with active or convalescent COVID-19.

V is TRBV5-1 and J is TRBJ2-1; TRBD2 is a possible D gene (5 bases). The CDR3 runs to 17 residues. The germline gives CDR1 SGHRS, CDR2 YFSETQ. V dropped 2 bases and J dropped 0 bases, with 15 bases sitting between them. CDR3 protein: CASSFEPTGSSYNEQFF. CDR3 sequence (DNA): TGCGCCAGCAGCTTCGAACCTACGGGGAGCTCCTACAATGAGCAGTTCTTC.

V and J are TRBV13 and TRBJ2-7, with TRBD2 matching 12 bases. The length of the CDR3 is 17 residues. Germline V gene data show CDR1 as PRHDT and CDR2 as FYEKMQ (reference sequence). The V gene end was trimmed by 2 bases and the J gene end by 3 bases; junction bases not matched to a gene: 8. The CDR3 reads CASSLRLAGANDYEQYF. The DNA of the CDR3 is TGTGCCAGCAGCTTAAGACTAGCGGGAGCCAACGACTACGAGCAGTACTTC. Complete variable domain (other parts from reference TRBV13 and TRBJ2-7): AAGVIQSPRHLIKEKRETATLKCYPIPRHDTVYWYQQGPGQDPQFLISFYEKMQSDKGSIPDRFSAQQFSDYHSELNMSSLELGDSALYFCASSLRLAGANDYEQYFGPGTRLTVT.

The CDR3 reads CASSYSRGSYTGELFF. CDR3 in DNA: TGTGCCAGCAGTTACTCGAGAGGGTCCTACACCGGGGAGCTGTTTTTT. The rearrangement joins TRBV6-5 to TRBJ2-2; D might be TRBD2 (5 bases). Germline lookup yields CDR1 MNHEY and CDR2 SVGAGI. The CDR3 has 16 residues. The V gene lost 0 bases and the J gene lost 3 bases, with 11 bases spanning the gap.

The rearrangement uses TRBV6-5 and TRBJ1-6; TRBD1 agrees at 11 bases. Looked up from germline, CDR1 is MNHEY and CDR2 is SVGAGI. CDR3 length: 15 residues. With 10 bases clipped from V and 7 bases from J, the junction kept 9 bases outside the gene matches. CDR3 sequence reads: CATQLGQGDNSPLHF. Written as DNA, the CDR3 is TGTGCCACCCAGCTGGGACAGGGGGACAATTCACCCCTCCACTTT.

The rearrangement uses TRBV5-4 and TRBJ2-7; 9 positions agree with TRBD2. Per germline, CDR1 SGHNT and CDR2 YYREEE (reference sequence). V was clipped by 5 bases and J by 9 bases; unmatched bases: 6. The CDR3 sequence is 12 residues long. Here the CDR3 DNA reads TGTGCCAGCAGTTCCACAGCGGGGGGGCAGTACTTC. It specifies CASSSTAGGQYF. Complete variable domain (other parts from reference TRBV5-4 and TRBJ2-7): ETGVTQSPTHLIKTRGQQVTLRCSSQSGHNTVSWYQQALGQGPQFIFQYYREEENGRGNFPPRFSGLQFPNYSSELNVNALELDDSALYLCASSSTAGGQYFGPGTRLTVT.

The chain uses TRBV11-2 and TRBJ1-4; 7 bases line up with TRBD1. CDR1 is SGHAT and CDR2 is FQNNGV in the germline V gene. With 1 base clipped from V and 5 bases from J, the junction kept 4 bases outside the gene matches. CDR3 length equals 15 residues. Here the CDR3 reads CASSLGGQKNEKLFF. CDR3 nucleotides: TGTGCCAGCAGCTTAGGGGGACAGAAGAATGAAAAACTGTTTTTT.

The chain carries TRBV4-1 and TRBJ2-1, with 10 bases aligning to TRBD2. The CDR3 covers 16 residues. Trimming removed 3 bases from V and 4 bases from J; junction bases left unmatched: 6. Germline CDR1 reads MGHRA; CDR2 reads YSYEKL. The CDR3 is CASSQAPSGRYNEQFF. In DNA, the CDR3 is TGCGCCAGCAGCCAGGCCCCTAGCGGGAGATACAATGAGCAGTTCTTC.